This T cell receptor beta chain came from a study of liver allograft versus peripheral blood T cells. Across the study: Recipients' peripheral blood supplied the T cell receptor repertoires against which those in transplanted livers were compared.

General study points: Differences were reported between the T cell receptor repertoires inside liver allografts and those that were detected in peripheral blood.

This clonotype was seen repeatedly, ten times or more. Antigen: not known. In TCRdb, the reads were re-called with MiXCR into one record per CDR3 protein. The data hold 13,000 or so distinct CDR3 sequences, with under 20% observed a single time. The CDR3 runs to 15 residues. V was shortened by 1 base and J by 2 bases, with 9 bases between the two germline ends. Germline-derived CDR1 and CDR2 are MNHNS and SASEGT. The chain joins TRBV6-1 to TRBJ2-1; a possible D gene is TRBD2 (5 bases). The sequence was obtained from a human patient who had a liver transplant. The graft donor may be the source of some T cells. The DNA of the CDR3 is TGTGCCAGCAGTGAAGAGCGGCTAACCTACAATGAGCAGTTCTTC. Residues: CASSEERLTYNEQFF.